A single T cell receptor (beta chain) is shown here with its context. This sample is drawn from a study of T cell changes during pregnancy in multiple sclerosis. J gave up 7 bases and V 0 bases, and 10 bases lay outside the gene matches. Germline V gives CDR1 LGHNA, CDR2 YNFKEQ. This CDR3 comprises 16 residues. TCRdb keeps only in-frame clones here, not all; method: immunoSEQ multiplex PCR. The data show 44,000 or so clones, approximately 87% seen once. Sequences were derived from peripheral blood, sampled in the first trimester of pregnancy. This clonotype was sampled from a female donor in good health, enrolled as a control in a pregnancy study. This chain connects TRBV4-2 to TRBJ1-2; the match to TRBD1 covers 8 bases. CDR3 DNA: TGTGCCAGCAGCCAAGACTTCCGGACAGGGTATATTGGCTACACCTTC. Translation: CASSQDFRTGYIGYTF.